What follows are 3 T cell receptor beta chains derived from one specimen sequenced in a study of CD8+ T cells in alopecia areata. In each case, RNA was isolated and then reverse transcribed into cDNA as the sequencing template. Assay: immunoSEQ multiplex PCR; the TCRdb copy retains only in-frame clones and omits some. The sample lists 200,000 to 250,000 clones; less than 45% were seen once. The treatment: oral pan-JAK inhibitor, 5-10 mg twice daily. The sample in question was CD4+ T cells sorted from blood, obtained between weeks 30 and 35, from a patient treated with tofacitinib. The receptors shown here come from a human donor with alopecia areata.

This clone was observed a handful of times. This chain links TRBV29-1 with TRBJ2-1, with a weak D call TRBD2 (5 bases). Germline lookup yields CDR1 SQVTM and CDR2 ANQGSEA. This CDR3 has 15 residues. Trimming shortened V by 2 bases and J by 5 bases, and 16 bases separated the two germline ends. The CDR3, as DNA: TGCAGCGTTGAACGTTCGCGGGTTGGGAACAATGAGCAGTTCTTC. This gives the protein CSVERSRVGNNEQFF.

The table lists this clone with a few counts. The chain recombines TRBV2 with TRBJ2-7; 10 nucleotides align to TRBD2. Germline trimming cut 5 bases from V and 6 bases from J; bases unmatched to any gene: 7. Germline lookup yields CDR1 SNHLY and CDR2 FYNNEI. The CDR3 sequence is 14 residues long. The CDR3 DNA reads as TGTGCCAGCAGTCCTCCTAGCGGGAGTCTCGAGCAGTACTTC. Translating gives CASSPPSGSLEQYF.

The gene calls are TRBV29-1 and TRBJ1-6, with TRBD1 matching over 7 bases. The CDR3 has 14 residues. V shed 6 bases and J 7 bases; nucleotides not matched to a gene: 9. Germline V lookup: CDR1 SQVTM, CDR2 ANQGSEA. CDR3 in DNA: TGCAGCGTCTCGGCCGGGGACAGAAATTCACCCCTCCACTTT. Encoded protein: CSVSAGDRNSPLHF.